This entry describes one T cell receptor (beta chain). This specimen comes from a study of control samples from healthy donors and cancer patients. Profiling relied on immunoSEQ multiplex PCR, and the TCRdb table lists in-frame clones only, not all of them. The sample lists some 150,000 clones; approximately 94% were seen once. Trimming stripped 6 bases from V and 2 bases from J, with 14 bases between. The CDR3 contains 14 residues. Germline-derived CDR1 and CDR2 are ENHRY and SYGVKD. The source is a man aged 40-50 years in good health. This chain uses TRBV10-3 with TRBJ2-7, with D possibly matching TRBD1 (6 bases). Sample: blood. The CDR3 is CAIRYRQEAYEQYF. DNA of the CDR3: TGTGCCATCAGATACCGACAGGAAGCCTACGAGCAGTACTTC.